This T cell receptor (beta chain) originates from a study of T-cell reconstitution after alpha-beta-depleted transplantation in children. Findings and caveats of the study: Recipient T cells and thymic progenitors that survived were the source of the high TCRbeta diversity seen at day 60 in some patients. Alpha-beta T cells about two months after transplant reportedly derived from several hundred expanded graft clones. The authors attributed T-cell counts and diversity one year after transplant mostly to newly produced T cells.

Unique molecular identifiers tagged the TCRbeta library. TCRdb reanalysed the PCR reads using MiXCR and keeps one entry per CDR3 protein. Of some 830,000 distinct CDR3 sequences in the sample, roughly 16% are singletons; the top ten hold approximately 5%. About this clonotype: Its antigen is as yet unknown.

This clonotype was obtained from a male patient under 18 who had a stem cell transplant for acute lymphoblastic leukemia, so the T cells may come from the graft donor. The material was PBMCs, mostly from graft donor cells, obtained 360 days after TCRalphabeta/CD19-depleted stem cell transplant.

The CDR3 region has the DNA TGTGCCACCAGCAGAGACCGACAAACCCAGTACTTC. It translates to CATSRDRQTQYF. V usage is TRBV15 and J usage is TRBJ2-5, with no clear D. The germline CDR1 and CDR2 sequences are LNHNV and YYDKDF (reference sequence). The V and J ends lost 0 bases and 8 bases respectively, with 7 bases between them. This CDR3 spans 12 amino acids.